This T cell receptor beta chain was sequenced during a study of post-analysis software for immune sequencing data. General study results and limits: Patients showed TRBV5-6, TRBV5-1 and TRBV20-1 among a few TRBV segments more frequent than in controls.

The CDR3 covers 15 residues. The germline V gene encodes CDR1 DFQATT and CDR2 SNEGSKA (reference sequence). Between the trimmed V and J ends, which lost 0 bases and 4 bases, there was a span of 15 bases. Concerning this clonotype itself: The antigen remains unidentified.

Prepared TCR beta cDNA libraries contained unique molecular identifiers. Once roughly 0.9 to 11 million T cells were used, about 510,000 cDNA molecules resulted. TCRdb reprocessed the PCR reads via MiXCR and lists one record per CDR3 protein. The data show hundreds of thousands of distinct CDR3 sequences, approximately 38% seen once. The chain is built from TRBV20-1 and TRBJ1-2; no reliable D call. What was sequenced was blood. This receptor was identified in a girl aged 10 to 17 with multiple sclerosis. CDR3 residues: CSARDPDPEGYGYTF. DNA of the CDR3: TGCAGTGCTAGAGATCCGGACCCGGAGGGCTATGGCTACACCTTC.